This TCR beta chain originates from a study of T-cell reconstitution after alpha-beta-depleted transplantation in children (dated by TCRdb to between 2015 and 2016). Turning to the overall study: Using TCR repertoire profiling, the study quantitatively followed how T-cell immune reconstitution unfolded in children after TCRalphabeta/CD19-depleted allogeneic hematopoietic cell transplantation.

The table lists this clonotype with many counts. Its binding antigen is unknown. No quality values exist for individual bases; no much larger clone is one base distant. Clipping removes 2 bases from V and 13 bases from J, with 13 as the unmatched junction base count. Inclusive of the bounding cysteine and phenylalanine, the CDR3 is 15 residues long. Of all the DNA, just the CDR3 is kept, 45 bases in frame from base 1. CDR1 and CDR2 (SEHNR, FQNEAQ) derive from the germline V gene (reference sequence). Library preparation used PCR. The data were produced on an Illumina HiSeq 2500. TCR library preparation used molecular barcoding, with unique molecular identifiers applied to normalize quantification of the TCRbeta repertoire. The public reads were run again by TCRdb, first through fastp at Q25 and then through MiXCR, and only productive beta chains were kept. Rows matching on CDR3 protein sequence are summarized as one entry with the most common DNA and genes. In all, the sample holds more than 60,000 distinct CDR3 sequences, and about 7.3% of those were seen once. The top ten clonotypes cover over 2.5% of the sample.

The clonotype originates from a human donor who donated a stem cell graft to a child with acute lymphoblastic leukemia. The receptor chain draws on TRBV7-9 and TRBJ2-1; 8 bases in the middle match TRBD1. The sequenced sample was PBMCs from the stem cell graft donor, obtained from the stem cell graft. The DNA sequence is as follows: TGTGCCAGCAGCTTACCCGAGTCAGGACAGGGTTTACAGTTCTTC. This encodes CASSLPESGQGLQFF.